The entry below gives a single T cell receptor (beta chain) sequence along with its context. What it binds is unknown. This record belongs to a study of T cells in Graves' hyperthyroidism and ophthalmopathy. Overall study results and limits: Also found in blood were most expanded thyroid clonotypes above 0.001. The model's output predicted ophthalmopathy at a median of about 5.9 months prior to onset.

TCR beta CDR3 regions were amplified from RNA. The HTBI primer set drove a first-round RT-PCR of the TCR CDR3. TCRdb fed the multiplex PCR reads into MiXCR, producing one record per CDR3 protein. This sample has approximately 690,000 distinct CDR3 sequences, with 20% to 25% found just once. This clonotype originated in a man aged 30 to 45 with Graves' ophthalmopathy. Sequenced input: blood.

The CDR3 bases are TGTGCCAGCTCCAACCTCTACGGGGCAGATACGCAGTATTTT. It yields the protein CASSNLYGADTQYF. This chain uses TRBV28 with TRBJ2-3, with D possibly TRBD2 on 5 matching bases. Germline loops: CDR1 MDHEN, CDR2 SYDVKM. This CDR3 has 14 amino acids. The V gene lost 8 bases and the J gene lost 4 bases, with 16 bases spanning the gap.